This T cell receptor beta chain is drawn from a study of response to subunit inactivated influenza vaccine. This clonotype was observed a few times. Antigen specificity is unknown. Germline CDR1 reads MNHNS; CDR2 reads SASEGT. V trimming: 6 bases; J trimming: 0 bases; junction bases outside the gene matches: 8. The CDR3 runs to 16 residues. From the RT-PCR reads, TCRdb called clonotypes with MiXCR, one entry per CDR3 protein. Counted here are under 750,000 distinct CDR3 sequences, 10% to 15% occurring once; the ten biggest clones make up around 9.6%. Study-wide results and caveats: Each seasonal influenza vaccination recruits few new T cells, the authors suggested.

V is TRBV6-1 and J is TRBJ1-5; 7 bases are a match to TRBD1. This TCR came from a man in his forties or fifties who received an inactivated influenza vaccine. The sample was PBMCs from blood, taken on the day of vaccination. The CDR3 nucleotides read TGTGCCAGCAGACAAGGGACAGAATTTAGCAATCAGCCCCAGCATTTT. Translated, it gives CASRQGTEFSNQPQHF.